Presented here are 5 T cell receptor beta chains from one specimen sequenced in a study of control samples from healthy donors and cancer patients. Some clones are missing from TCRdb's copy, which holds only in-frame ones; the method was immunoSEQ multiplex PCR. This table holds about 160,000 clones, about 95% found once. The source material was PBMCs. The receptors stem from a man aged 60 to 69 with colorectal cancer.

The chain uses TRBV25-1 and TRBJ1-2; 9 bases fit TRBD1. The V gene end was trimmed by 4 bases and the J gene end by 4 bases; junction bases not matched to a gene: 7. CDR1 and CDR2 (germline): MGHDK, SYGVNS. The CDR3 contains 15 residues. The CDR3 loop reads CASSATGGAGYGYTF. The CDR3 nucleotides read TGTGCCAGCAGTGCAACAGGGGGCGCCGGCTATGGCTACACCTTC.

The rearrangement uses TRBV9 and TRBJ1-2; D not resolved. This CDR3 spans 15 amino acids. The germline V and J ends were trimmed by 0 bases and 6 bases, with 15 bases remaining between them. Germline values: CDR1 SGDLS, CDR2 YYNGEE. CDR3 sequence (DNA): TGTGCCAGCAGCGTAGGGGAACCGTCCCCCAATGGCTACACCTTC. It codes for CASSVGEPSPNGYTF. Drawing the rest from reference TRBV9 and TRBJ1-2, the complete variable domain is DSGVTQTPKHLITATGQRVTLRCSPRSGDLSVYWYQQSLDQGLQFLIQYYNGEERAKGNILERFSAQQFPDLHSELNLSSLELGDSALYFCASSVGEPSPNGYTFGSGTRLTVV.

The J gene is TRBJ1-1, the V gene TRBV5-1; the D is unclear. Germline V gene lookup returns CDR1 SGHRS and CDR2 YFSETQ. The CDR3 is made up of 13 amino acids. Trimming cost V 3 bases and J 4 bases, with 10 bases left between them. DNA for the CDR3: TGCGCCAGCAGCTCTGGAGCGGGCACTGAAGCTTTCTTT. It is translated as CASSSGAGTEAFF.

The chain carries TRBV10-3 and TRBJ1-2; the D gene is possibly TRBD1 (6 bases). V was shortened by 3 bases and J by 6 bases, with 14 bases between the two germline ends. This CDR3 has 14 amino acids. The germline V gene encodes CDR1 ENHRY and CDR2 SYGVKD. The CDR3 is CAISDVRGAHGYTF. CDR3 coding DNA: TGTGCCATCAGTGATGTCCGGGGGGCGCATGGCTACACCTTC.

The rearrangement joins TRBV5-5 to TRBJ2-1, with 8 bases identical to TRBD1. The V and J ends lost 1 base and 5 bases, in that order; junction bases with no gene match: 11. The germline V gene has CDR1 SGHKS and CDR2 YYEKEE (reference sequence). The CDR3 has 17 residues. The DNA for the CDR3 is TGTGCCAGCAGCTTGTTCCAGGGGGCCCTTTACAACAATGAGCAGTTCTTC. Its protein is CASSLFQGALYNNEQFF.